The next 10 T cell receptor beta chains were all read from a single sample in a study of cytomegalovirus exposure and HLA in healthy donors. Clones were sequenced by immunoSEQ multiplex PCR, and TCRdb holds only the in-frame ones, with some missing. The profile shows 70,000 to 75,000 clones, approximately 94% of them singletons. What was sequenced was PBMCs. These receptors were collected from a young man in good health and CMV-seropositive.

The gene calls are TRBV5-1 and TRBJ2-1, with TRBD2 matching 16 bases. Germline V gene lookup returns CDR1 SGHRS and CDR2 YFSETQ. The CDR3 is 19 amino acids. V dropped 4 bases and J dropped 2; count of bases not matched to a gene: 9. The chain's CDR3 is CASSGPGLAGGKTYNEQFF. CDR3 coding DNA: TGCGCCAGCAGCGGACCGGGACTAGCGGGAGGGAAAACCTACAATGAGCAGTTCTTC. The full variable domain, completed using reference TRBV5-1 and TRBJ2-1, is KAGVTQTPRYLIKTRGQQVTLSCSPISGHRSVSWYQQTPGQGLQFLFEYFSETQRNKGNFPGRFSGRQFSNSRSEMNVSTLELGDSALYLCASSGPGLAGGKTYNEQFFGPGTRLTVL.

The sample holds one count of this clone. The gene calls are TRBV7-2 and TRBJ1-5, with TRBD1 as a possible D gene (5 bases). With 0 bases removed from V and 6 bases from J, the gap between germline ends came to 12 bases. Looked up from germline, CDR1 is SGHTA and CDR2 is FQGNSA. CDR3 length: 15 residues. The CDR3 nucleotides are TGTGCCAGCAGCTTAGCATGGGGGGGAGGTCAGCCCCAGCATTTT. Its translation: CASSLAWGGGQPQHF.

This sequence joins TRBV5-1 and TRBJ2-7; tentative D call: TRBD2 (5 bases). V lost 6 bases to trimming and J lost 4 bases, with 14 bases between them. The germline gives CDR1 SGHRS, CDR2 YFSETQ. The CDR3 runs to 13 residues. The CDR3 sequence: CASTPPRGYEQYF. Here the CDR3 DNA reads TGCGCCAGCACCCCTCCCCGGGGATACGAGCAGTACTTC.

This chain uses TRBV29-1 with TRBJ2-5, with 11 bases identical to TRBD1. Germline V gene data show CDR1 as SQVTM and CDR2 as ANQGSEA. There are 18 residues in the CDR3. Germline trimming cut 6 bases from V and 5 bases from J; bases unmatched to any gene: 20. CDR3 amino acids: CSVSSRDRGLFVMETQYF. As DNA, the CDR3 is TGCAGCGTCTCGTCCCGGGACAGGGGGTTGTTTGTCATGGAGACCCAGTACTTC.

J is TRBJ1-2 and V is TRBV5-4, with TRBD1 matching over 11 bases. Germline V gene sequence: CDR1 SGHNT, CDR2 YYREEE (reference sequence). With 5 bases clipped from V and 7 bases from J, the junction kept 7 bases outside the gene matches. The CDR3 consists of 14 residues. CDR3 nucleotide sequence: TGTGCCAGCAGTTATGGACAGGGGGCGGGTGGCTACACCTTC. Translating it yields CASSYGQGAGGYTF.

The V and J genes are TRBV28 and TRBJ1-2; D not resolved. Trimming took off 4 bases at V and 1 base at J, with 10 bases between the two ends. The CDR3 runs 14 residues. Germline V gene lookup returns CDR1 MDHEN and CDR2 SYDVKM. The DNA for the CDR3 is TGTGCCAGCAGTTCCCCCCCGTATAACTATGGCTACACCTTC. Its protein product is CASSSPPYNYGYTF.

This clone occurred once. This chain uses TRBV7-9 with TRBJ2-1; TRBD2 matches at 7 bases. The germline V gene has CDR1 SEHNR and CDR2 FQNEAQ (reference sequence). The CDR3 spans 16 residues. CDR3 bases: TGTGCGGTACGGTTGGCTAGCGGAGCAATAAACAATGAGCAGTTCTTC. Its translation: CAVRLASGAINNEQFF.

This sequence joins TRBV27 and TRBJ1-1; D gene ambiguous. Germline CDR1 reads MNHEY; CDR2 reads SMNVEV (reference sequence). The CDR3 contains 14 residues. V was pared by 5 bases and J by 1 base, with 11 bases between. For the CDR3, the DNA is TGTGCCAGCAGTCTGATTCCGGGGAACACTGAAGCTTTCTTT. Protein: CASSLIPGNTEAFF.

The CDR3 spells CSVGNSGGDGELFF. The DNA for the CDR3 is TGCAGCGTTGGCAATAGCGGGGGCGACGGGGAGCTGTTTTTT. The genes are TRBV29-1 and TRBJ2-2; 9 bases fit TRBD2. The ends lost 4 bases at V and 7 bases at J; junction bases unmatched: 7. Germline V CDR1 and CDR2: SQVTM, ANQGSEA. There are 14 residues in the CDR3.

The chain has TRBV6-5 and TRBJ1-1; 8 bases align to TRBD1. CDR1 MNHEY and CDR2 SVGAGI come from the germline V gene. After removal of 2 bases from V and 4 bases from J, the junction contained 3 bases not matched to a gene. The CDR3 covers 14 residues. The CDR3 DNA sequence: TGTGCCAGCAGTTACGACAGGGGTGGCACTGAAGCTTTCTTT. This gives the protein CASSYDRGGTEAFF.